This T cell receptor (beta chain) was obtained from a study of breast tumors, draining lymph nodes, adjacent tissues. Study observations and caveats: The data were judged consistent with most tumor T cells coming from lymph node and expanding in tumor.

Using its own MiXCR run on the multiplex PCR reads, TCRdb lists one record per CDR3 protein. This table has more than 80,000 distinct CDR3 sequences, about 29% appearing once. This clonotype was detected ten times or more. The antigen is not known. Axillary draining lymph nodes of breast cancer patients supplied the node samples. The CDR3 sequence is 16 residues long. Deletions cut 5 bases from V and 3 bases from J, with 16 bases between. Germline CDR1 is LNHDA and CDR2 is SQIVND (reference sequence). This chain joins TRBV19 and TRBJ1-4; no definite D call. The receptor was isolated from a female donor with breast cancer. Some clones in this sample may be carry-over from other donors' samples. The sample comprised axillary lymph node tissue. The CDR3 sequence: CASSSPWRGSNEKLFF. CDR3 bases: TGTGCCAGTAGTTCACCATGGCGGGGTTCTAATGAAAAACTGTTTTTT.